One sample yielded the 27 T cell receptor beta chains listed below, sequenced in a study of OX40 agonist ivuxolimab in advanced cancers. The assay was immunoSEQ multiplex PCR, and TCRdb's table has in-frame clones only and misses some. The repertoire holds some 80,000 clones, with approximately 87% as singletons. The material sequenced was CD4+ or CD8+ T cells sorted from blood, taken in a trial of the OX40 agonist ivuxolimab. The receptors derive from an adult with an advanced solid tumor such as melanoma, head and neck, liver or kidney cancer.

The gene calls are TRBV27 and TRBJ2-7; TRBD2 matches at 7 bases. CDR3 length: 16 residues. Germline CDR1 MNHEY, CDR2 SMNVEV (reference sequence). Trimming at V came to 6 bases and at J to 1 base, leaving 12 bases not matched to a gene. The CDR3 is CASRLFAGVASYEQYF. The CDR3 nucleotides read TGTGCCAGCAGACTTTTCGCGGGAGTAGCGTCCTACGAGCAGTACTTC.

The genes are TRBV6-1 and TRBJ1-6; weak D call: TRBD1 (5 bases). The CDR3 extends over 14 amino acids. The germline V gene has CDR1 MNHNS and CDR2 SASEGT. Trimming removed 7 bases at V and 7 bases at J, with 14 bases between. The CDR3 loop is CASMKGTGNSPLHF. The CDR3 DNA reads TGTGCCAGCATGAAGGGGACGGGGAATTCACCCCTCCACTTT.

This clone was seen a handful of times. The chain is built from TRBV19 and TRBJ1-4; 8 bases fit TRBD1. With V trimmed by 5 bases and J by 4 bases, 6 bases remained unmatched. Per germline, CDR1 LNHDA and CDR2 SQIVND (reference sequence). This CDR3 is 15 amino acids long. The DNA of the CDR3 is TGTGCCAGTAGTCAGACCGGGACAGGTAATGAAAAACTGTTTTTT. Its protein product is CASSQTGTGNEKLFF.

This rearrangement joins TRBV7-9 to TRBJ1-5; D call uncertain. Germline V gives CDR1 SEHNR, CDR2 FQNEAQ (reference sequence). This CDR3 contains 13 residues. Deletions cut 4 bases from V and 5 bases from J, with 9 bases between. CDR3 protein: CASSWSRDQPQHF. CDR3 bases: TGTGCCAGCAGCTGGAGTAGGGATCAGCCCCAGCATTTT.

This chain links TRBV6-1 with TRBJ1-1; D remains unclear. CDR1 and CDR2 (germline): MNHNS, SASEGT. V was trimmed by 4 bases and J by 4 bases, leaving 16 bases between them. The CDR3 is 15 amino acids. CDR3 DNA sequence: TGTGCCAGCAGTGTCCATGGACTTTCTGGCACTGAAGCTTTCTTT. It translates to CASSVHGLSGTEAFF.

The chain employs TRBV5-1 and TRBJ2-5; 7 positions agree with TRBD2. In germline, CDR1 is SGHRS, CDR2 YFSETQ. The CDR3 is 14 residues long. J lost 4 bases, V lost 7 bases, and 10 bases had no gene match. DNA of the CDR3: TGCGCCAGCGCGCTGGCGGGGGTGGGAGAGACCCAGTACTTC. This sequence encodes CASALAGVGETQYF.

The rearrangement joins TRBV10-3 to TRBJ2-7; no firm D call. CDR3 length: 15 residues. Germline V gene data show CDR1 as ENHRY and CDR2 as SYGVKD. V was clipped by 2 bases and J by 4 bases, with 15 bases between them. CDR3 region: CAISEGNVVVYEQYF. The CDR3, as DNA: TGTGCCATCAGTGAGGGAAACGTCGTAGTATACGAGCAGTACTTC.

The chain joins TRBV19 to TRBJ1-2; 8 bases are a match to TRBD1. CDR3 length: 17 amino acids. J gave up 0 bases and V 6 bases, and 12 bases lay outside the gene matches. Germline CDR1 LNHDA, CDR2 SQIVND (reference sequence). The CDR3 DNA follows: TGTGCCAGTAGCGATGACAGGGGCGCCGTTGCTAACTATGGCTACACCTTC. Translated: CASSDDRGAVANYGYTF.

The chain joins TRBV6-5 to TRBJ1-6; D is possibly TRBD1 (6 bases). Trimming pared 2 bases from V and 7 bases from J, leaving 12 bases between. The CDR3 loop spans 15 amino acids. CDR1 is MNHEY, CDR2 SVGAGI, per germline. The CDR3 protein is CASSYRGGANSPLHF. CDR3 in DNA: TGTGCCAGCAGTTACCGTGGGGGCGCGAATTCACCCCTCCACTTT.

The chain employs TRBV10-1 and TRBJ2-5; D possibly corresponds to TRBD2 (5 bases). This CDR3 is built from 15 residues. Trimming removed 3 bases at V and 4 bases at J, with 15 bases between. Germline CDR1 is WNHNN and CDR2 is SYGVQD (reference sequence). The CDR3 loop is CASSEHPVDSETQYF. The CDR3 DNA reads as TGCGCCAGCAGTGAACACCCCGTGGACTCAGAGACCCAGTACTTC.

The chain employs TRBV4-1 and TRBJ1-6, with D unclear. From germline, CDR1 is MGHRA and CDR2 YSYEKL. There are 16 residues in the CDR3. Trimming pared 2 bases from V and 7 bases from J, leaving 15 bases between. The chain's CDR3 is CASSQPPVQRNSPLHF. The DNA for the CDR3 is TGCGCCAGCAGCCAACCGCCCGTCCAGAGGAATTCACCCCTCCACTTT.

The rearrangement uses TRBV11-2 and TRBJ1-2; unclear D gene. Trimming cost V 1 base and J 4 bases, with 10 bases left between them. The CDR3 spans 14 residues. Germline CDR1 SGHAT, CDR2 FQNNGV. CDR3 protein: CASSLGPQIYGYTF. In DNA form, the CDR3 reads TGTGCCAGCAGCTTAGGTCCCCAGATCTATGGCTACACCTTC.

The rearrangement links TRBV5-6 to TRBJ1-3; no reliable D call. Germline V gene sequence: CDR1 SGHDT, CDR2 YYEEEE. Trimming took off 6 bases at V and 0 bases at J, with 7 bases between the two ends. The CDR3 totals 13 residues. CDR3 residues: CASNVGSGNTIYF. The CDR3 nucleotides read TGTGCCAGCAACGTCGGCTCTGGAAACACCATATATTTT.

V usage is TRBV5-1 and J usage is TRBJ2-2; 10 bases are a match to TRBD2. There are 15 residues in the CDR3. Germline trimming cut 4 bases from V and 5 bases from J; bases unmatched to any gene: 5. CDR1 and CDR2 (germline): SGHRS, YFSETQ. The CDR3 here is CASSASGRGTGELFF. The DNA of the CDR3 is TGCGCCAGCAGCGCTAGCGGGAGAGGGACCGGGGAGCTGTTTTTT.

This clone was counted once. The CDR3 loop reads CAWGTGTGGGEAQYF. In DNA, the CDR3 is TGTGCCTGGGGAACAGGGACAGGGGGCGGGGAGGCCCAGTACTTC. The V call is TRBV30, the J call TRBJ2-5; the match to TRBD1 covers 12 bases. The V and J ends lost 5 bases and 9 bases, in that order; junction bases with no gene match: 13. CDR3 size: 15 residues. Germline lookup yields CDR1 GTSNPN and CDR2 SVGIG (reference sequence).

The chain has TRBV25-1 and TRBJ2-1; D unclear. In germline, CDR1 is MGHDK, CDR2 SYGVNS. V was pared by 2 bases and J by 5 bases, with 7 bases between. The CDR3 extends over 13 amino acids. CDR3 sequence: CASSERKDNEQFF. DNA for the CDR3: TGTGCCAGCAGTGAACGCAAAGACAATGAGCAGTTCTTC.

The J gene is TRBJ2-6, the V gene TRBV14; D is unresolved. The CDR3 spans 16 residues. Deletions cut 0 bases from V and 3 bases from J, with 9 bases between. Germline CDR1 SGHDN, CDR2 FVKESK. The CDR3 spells CASSQELGFGANVLTF. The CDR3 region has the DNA TGTGCCAGCAGCCAAGAGCTCGGGTTTGGGGCCAACGTCCTGACTTTC.

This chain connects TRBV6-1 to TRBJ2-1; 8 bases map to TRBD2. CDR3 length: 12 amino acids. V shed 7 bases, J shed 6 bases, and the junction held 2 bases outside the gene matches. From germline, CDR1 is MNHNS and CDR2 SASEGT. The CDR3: CASMGLGNEQFF. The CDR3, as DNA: TGTGCCAGCATGGGACTAGGCAATGAGCAGTTCTTC.

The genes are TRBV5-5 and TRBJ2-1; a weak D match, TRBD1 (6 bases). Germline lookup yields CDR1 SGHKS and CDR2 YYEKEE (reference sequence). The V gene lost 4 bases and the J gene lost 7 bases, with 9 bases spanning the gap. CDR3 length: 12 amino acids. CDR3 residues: CASSLTGNEQFF. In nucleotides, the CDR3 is TGTGCCAGCAGCCTTACAGGGAATGAGCAGTTCTTC.

CDR3 in DNA: TGCGCCAGCAGCATAGACCTCGGACCTTACAATGAGCAGTTCTTC. It specifies CASSIDLGPYNEQFF. This rearrangement joins TRBV5-1 to TRBJ2-1, with unresolved D. CDR3 size: 15 residues. The germline gives CDR1 SGHRS, CDR2 YFSETQ. V was cut by 4 bases and J by 4 bases, with 15 bases left in between.

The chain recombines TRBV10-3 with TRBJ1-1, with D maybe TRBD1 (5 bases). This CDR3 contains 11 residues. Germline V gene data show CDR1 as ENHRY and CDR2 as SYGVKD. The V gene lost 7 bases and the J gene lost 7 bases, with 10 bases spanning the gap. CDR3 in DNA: TGTGCCATCAAAGGGGAAGGTGAAGCTTTCTTT. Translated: CAIKGEGEAFF.

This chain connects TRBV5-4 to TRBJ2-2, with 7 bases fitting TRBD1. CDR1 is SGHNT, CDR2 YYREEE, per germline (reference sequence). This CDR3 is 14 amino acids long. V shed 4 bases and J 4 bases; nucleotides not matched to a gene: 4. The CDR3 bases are TGTGCCAGCAGCAGAACAGGGGTCACCGGGGAGCTGTTTTTT. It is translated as CASSRTGVTGELFF.

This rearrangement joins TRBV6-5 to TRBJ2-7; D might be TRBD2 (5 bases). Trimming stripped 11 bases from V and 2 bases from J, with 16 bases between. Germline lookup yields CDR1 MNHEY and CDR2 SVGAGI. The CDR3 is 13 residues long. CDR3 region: CAAVRAGTYEQYF. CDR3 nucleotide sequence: TGTGCCGCGGTGAGGGCCGGGACCTACGAGCAGTACTTC.

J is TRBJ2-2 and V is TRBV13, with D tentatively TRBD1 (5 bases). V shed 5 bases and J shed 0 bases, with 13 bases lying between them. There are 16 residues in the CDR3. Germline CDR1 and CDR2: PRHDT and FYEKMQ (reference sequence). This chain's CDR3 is CASSKQATANTGELFF. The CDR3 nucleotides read TGTGCCAGCAGCAAACAGGCGACCGCGAACACCGGGGAGCTGTTTTTT.

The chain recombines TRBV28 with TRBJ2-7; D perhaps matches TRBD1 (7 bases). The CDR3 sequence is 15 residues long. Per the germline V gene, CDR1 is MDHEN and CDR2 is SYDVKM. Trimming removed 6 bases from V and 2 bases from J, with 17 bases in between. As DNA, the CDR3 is TGTGCCAGCAGCCTCGCGGGACAGCTAACCTACGAGCAGTACTTC. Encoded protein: CASSLAGQLTYEQYF.

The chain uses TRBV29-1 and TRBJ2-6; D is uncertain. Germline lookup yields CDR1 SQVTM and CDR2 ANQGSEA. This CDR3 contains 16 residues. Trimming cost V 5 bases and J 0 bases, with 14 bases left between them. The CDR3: CSVIITLFSGANVLTF. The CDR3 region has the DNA TGCAGCGTTATAATAACCCTTTTCTCTGGGGCCAACGTCCTGACTTTC.

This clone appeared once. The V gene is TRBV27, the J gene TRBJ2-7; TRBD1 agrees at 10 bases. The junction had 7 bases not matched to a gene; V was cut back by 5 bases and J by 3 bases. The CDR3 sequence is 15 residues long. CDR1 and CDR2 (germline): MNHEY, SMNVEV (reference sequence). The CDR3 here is CASSLRTGGDYEQYF. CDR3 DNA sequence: TGTGCCAGCAGTCTAAGGACAGGGGGAGACTACGAGCAGTACTTC.